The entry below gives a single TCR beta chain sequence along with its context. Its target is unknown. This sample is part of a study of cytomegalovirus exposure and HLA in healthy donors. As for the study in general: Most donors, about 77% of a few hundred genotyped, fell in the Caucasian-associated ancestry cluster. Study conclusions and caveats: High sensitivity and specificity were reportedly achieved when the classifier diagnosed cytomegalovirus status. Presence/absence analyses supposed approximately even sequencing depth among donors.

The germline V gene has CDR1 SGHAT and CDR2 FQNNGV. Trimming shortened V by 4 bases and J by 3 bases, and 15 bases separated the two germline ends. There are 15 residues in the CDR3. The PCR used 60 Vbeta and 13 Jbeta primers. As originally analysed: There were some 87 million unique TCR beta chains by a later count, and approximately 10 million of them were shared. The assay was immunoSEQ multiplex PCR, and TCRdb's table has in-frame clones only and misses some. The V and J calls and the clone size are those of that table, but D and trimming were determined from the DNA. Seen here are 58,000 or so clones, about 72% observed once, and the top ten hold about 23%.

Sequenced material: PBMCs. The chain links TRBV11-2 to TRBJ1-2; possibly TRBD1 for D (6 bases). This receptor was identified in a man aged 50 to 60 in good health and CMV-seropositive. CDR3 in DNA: TGTGCCAGCAGCTCCACCGACAGGCCCTACTATGGCTACACCTTC. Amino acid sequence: CASSSTDRPYYGYTF. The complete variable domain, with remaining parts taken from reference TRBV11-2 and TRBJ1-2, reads EAGVAQSPRYKIIEKRQSVAFWCNPISGHATLYWYQQILGQGPKLLIQFQNNGVVDDSQLPKDRFSAERLKGVDSTLKIQPAKLEDSAVYLCASSSTDRPYYGYTFGSGTRLTVV.